These T cell receptor beta chains were read from a single sample in a study of OX40 agonist ivuxolimab in advanced cancers. Generated by immunoSEQ multiplex PCR, the TCRdb table keeps only in-frame clones and is missing some. Among some 57,000 clones listed, roughly 85% were seen once. Specimen: CD4+ or CD8+ T cells sorted from blood, collected in a trial of the OX40 agonist ivuxolimab. Receptors were obtained from an adult with an advanced solid tumor such as melanoma, head and neck, liver or kidney cancer. Both conserved end residues are part of each CDR3. The D gene is left open where the match is weak. Size values are once, few and many counts, or a class for expanded clones, and some rows have none.

V,D,size,J,CDR3,DNA
TRBV11-1,-,-,TRBJ1-2,CASSPGQDYGYTF,TGTGCCAGCAGCCCCGGACAAGATTATGGCTACACCTTC
TRBV19,-,-,TRBJ2-7,CASSGQGYEQYF,TGTGCCAGTAGTGGGCAGGGCTACGAGCAGTACTTC
TRBV7-9,-,-,TRBJ2-1,CASSPGRFTYNEQFF,TGTGCCAGCAGCCCCGGACGGTTCACCTACAATGAGCAGTTCTTC
TRBV7-3,TRBD1,-,TRBJ2-1,CASSPQPGQGADEQFF,TGTGCCAGCAGCCCACAACCGGGACAGGGGGCTGATGAGCAGTTCTTC
TRBV7-2,-,-,TRBJ2-5,CASSVRVSQETQYF,TGTGCCAGCAGCGTCAGGGTGTCCCAAGAGACCCAGTACTTC
TRBV7-6,-,-,TRBJ2-2,CASSQARQNTGELFF,TGTGCCAGCAGCCAAGCACGTCAGAACACCGGGGAGCTGTTTTTT
TRBV19,-,-,TRBJ1-5,CASRAVSYSNQPQHF,TGTGCCAGTAGAGCCGTCTCCTATAGCAATCAGCCCCAGCATTTT
TRBV2,TRBD1,-,TRBJ2-3,CASSPVTGQTDTQYF,TGTGCCAGCAGCCCTGTGACAGGGCAAACAGATACGCAGTATTTT
TRBV2,-,once,TRBJ1-1,CASNIQQGGGAFF,TGTGCCAGCAATATACAACAGGGAGGGGGAGCTTTCTTT
TRBV28,TRBD1,-,TRBJ2-2,CASRFGQGLTGELFF,TGTGCCAGCAGGTTCGGACAGGGCCTCACCGGGGAGCTGTTTTTT
TRBV7-3,TRBD1,-,TRBJ1-5,CASRGQIKYSNQPQHF,TGTGCCAGCAGGGGACAGATAAAGTATAGCAATCAGCCCCAGCATTTT
TRBV15,TRBD2,-,TRBJ2-4,CATSTSGISQNIQYF,TGTGCCACCTCGACTAGCGGGATTAGCCAAAACATTCAGTACTTC
TRBV4-2,-,-,TRBJ2-2,CASSQEGRQTRTGELFF,TGTGCCAGCAGCCAAGAGGGTCGTCAGACCCGGACCGGGGAGCTGTTTTTT
TRBV9,-,few,TRBJ1-1,CASSVTPQLLTEAFF,TGTGCCAGCAGCGTTACACCCCAGCTGCTCACTGAAGCTTTCTTT
TRBV18,-,-,TRBJ2-2,CASSPARDSAGELFF,TGTGCCAGCTCACCGGCGAGGGATTCGGCCGGGGAGCTGTTTTTT
TRBV18,TRBD1,-,TRBJ2-2,CASSPTGTGTGELFF,TGTGCCAGCTCGCCGACCGGGACAGGGACCGGGGAGCTGTTTTTT
TRBV28,-,-,TRBJ1-1,CASRGQQMNTEAFF,TGTGCCAGCCGGGGGCAACAGATGAACACTGAAGCTTTCTTT
TRBV9,TRBD2,-,TRBJ2-3,CASSVSGGATDTQYF,TGTGCCAGCAGCGTTAGCGGGGGGGCAACAGATACGCAGTATTTT
TRBV5-1,-,-,TRBJ1-2,CASSSTGQSPYGYTF,TGCGCCAGCAGCAGCACAGGGCAGTCCCCCTATGGCTACACCTTC
TRBV4-3,-,-,TRBJ2-3,CASSQDWAPDSKKWVGADTQYF,TGCGCCAGCAGCCAAGACTGGGCCCCAGACTCGAAGAAGTGGGTTGGGGCAGATACGCAGTATTTT
TRBV14,-,-,TRBJ1-2,CASSQDATYGYTF,TGTGCCAGCAGCCAGGACGCTACCTATGGCTACACCTTC
TRBV28,-,-,TRBJ2-4,CASSPGDTKNIQYF,TGTGCCAGCAGTCCAGGCGATACCAAAAACATTCAGTACTTC
TRBV28,TRBD1,once,TRBJ2-7,CASTIGGQVMGQYF,TGTGCCAGCACCATAGGGGGACAGGTTATGGGGCAGTACTTC
TRBV19,-,-,TRBJ1-1,CASRAVGWNTEAFF,TGTGCCAGTAGAGCAGTAGGGTGGAACACTGAAGCTTTCTTT
TRBV5-5,-,-,TRBJ1-3,CASSFNVVTGGTGNTIYF,TGTGCCAGCAGCTTTAATGTAGTCACAGGCGGTACTGGAAACACCATATATTTT
TRBV9,-,-,TRBJ1-1,CASSVVGQGPLNTEAFF,TGTGCCAGCAGCGTAGTTGGGCAGGGGCCCCTGAACACTGAAGCTTTCTTT
TRBV5-1,-,-,TRBJ1-1,CASSFPSGSTEAFF,TGCGCCAGCAGCTTTCCTTCAGGGAGTACTGAAGCTTTCTTT